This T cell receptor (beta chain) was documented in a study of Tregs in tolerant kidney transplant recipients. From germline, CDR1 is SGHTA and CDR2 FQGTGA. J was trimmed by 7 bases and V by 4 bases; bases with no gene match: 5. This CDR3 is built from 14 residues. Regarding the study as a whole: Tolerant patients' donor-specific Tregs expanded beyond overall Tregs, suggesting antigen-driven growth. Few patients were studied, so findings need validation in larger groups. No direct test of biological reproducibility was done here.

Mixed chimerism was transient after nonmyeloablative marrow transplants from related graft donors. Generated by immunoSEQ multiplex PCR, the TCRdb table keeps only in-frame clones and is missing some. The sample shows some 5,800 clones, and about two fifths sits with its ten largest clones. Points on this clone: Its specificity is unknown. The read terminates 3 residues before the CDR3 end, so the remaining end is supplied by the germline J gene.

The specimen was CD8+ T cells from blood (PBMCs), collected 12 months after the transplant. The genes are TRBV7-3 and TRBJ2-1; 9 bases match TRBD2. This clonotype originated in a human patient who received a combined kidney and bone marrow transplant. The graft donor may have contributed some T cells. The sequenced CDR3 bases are TGTGCCAGCAGCTCAGCGGGAGGCTTGAATGAG. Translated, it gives CASSSAGGLNE. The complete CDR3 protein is CASSSAGGLNEQFF.